Listed below are T cell receptor beta chains from one sample, sequenced in a study of T cell changes during pregnancy in multiple sclerosis. TCRdb's copy holds only in-frame clones and misses some; the assay was immunoSEQ multiplex PCR. The sample holds about 60,000 clones; under 95% are singletons and the top ten take roughly 1.4%. Sequenced material: peripheral blood, taken in the second trimester of pregnancy. The receptors come from a female donor with multiple sclerosis, enrolled in a pregnancy study. The CDR3 runs from the conserved cysteine through the conserved F or W. Each record gives: CDR3 DNA, CDR3 protein, clone size, D gene, J gene, V gene. A D gene is named only where the DNA matches it firmly. Only some rows state a clone size, as once, few, many or a class for expanded clones.

CDR3 DNA: TGTGCCAGCCGCGGGACCACTGAAGCTTTCTTT; CDR3 protein: CASRGTTEAFF; clone size: -; D gene: -; J gene: TRBJ1-1; V gene: TRBV2
CDR3 DNA: TGTGCCAGCAGCAGGACAGCTGCCCAAGAGACCCAGTACTTC; CDR3 protein: CASSRTAAQETQYF; clone size: -; D gene: -; J gene: TRBJ2-5; V gene: TRBV9
CDR3 DNA: TGCGCCAGCGCCCCACCGGGGTCCTACGAGCAGTACTTC; CDR3 protein: CASAPPGSYEQYF; clone size: -; D gene: -; J gene: TRBJ2-7; V gene: TRBV5-1
CDR3 DNA: TGCGCCAGCAGCTCCGACAGGGATTATGGTGAAGCTTTCTTT; CDR3 protein: CASSSDRDYGEAFF; clone size: -; D gene: TRBD1; J gene: TRBJ1-1; V gene: TRBV5-1
CDR3 DNA: TGTGCCAGCAGCTTAGGTGTCAGCACTGAAGCTTTCTTT; CDR3 protein: CASSLGVSTEAFF; clone size: -; D gene: -; J gene: TRBJ1-1; V gene: TRBV11-3
CDR3 DNA: TGTGCCAGCAGTCTCAAACTAGTATCCGATTTGGCGGATACGCAGTATTTT; CDR3 protein: CASSLKLVSDLADTQYF; clone size: -; D gene: -; J gene: TRBJ2-3; V gene: TRBV27
CDR3 DNA: TGTGCCAGCAGCTTAACTAACCCCCACACCATATATTTT; CDR3 protein: CASSLTNPHTIYF; clone size: -; D gene: -; J gene: TRBJ1-3; V gene: TRBV11-2
CDR3 DNA: TGTGCCTGGAGTGGGACAGCCTACGAGCAGTACTTC; CDR3 protein: CAWSGTAYEQYF; clone size: -; D gene: -; J gene: TRBJ2-7; V gene: TRBV30
CDR3 DNA: TGTGCCAGCAGGCCGCGGACAGGGATAGAAGCTGAAGCTTTCTTT; CDR3 protein: CASRPRTGIEAEAFF; clone size: -; D gene: TRBD1; J gene: TRBJ1-1; V gene: TRBV27
CDR3 DNA: TGTGCCAGCAGCTTGATCGGGGCGCGGGGAGACACTGAAGCTTTCTTT; CDR3 protein: CASSLIGARGDTEAFF; clone size: -; D gene: -; J gene: TRBJ1-1; V gene: TRBV5-5
CDR3 DNA: TGCAGCGTTGGCGGCAGGGGGGGCAATCAGCCCCAGCATTTT; CDR3 protein: CSVGGRGGNQPQHF; clone size: -; D gene: TRBD1; J gene: TRBJ1-5; V gene: TRBV29-1
CDR3 DNA: TGTGCCAGCAGTGAAACAGTTACGAACACCGGGGAGCTGTTTTTT; CDR3 protein: CASSETVTNTGELFF; clone size: -; D gene: -; J gene: TRBJ2-2; V gene: TRBV6-1
CDR3 DNA: TGTGCCAGTAGTATCGGACTAGCGAGCTCCTACGAGCAGTACTTC; CDR3 protein: CASSIGLASSYEQYF; clone size: few; D gene: TRBD2; J gene: TRBJ2-7; V gene: TRBV19
CDR3 DNA: TGTGCCTGCCAGGGGTTTGGCGCCCAGTACTTC; CDR3 protein: CACQGFGAQYF; clone size: -; D gene: -; J gene: TRBJ2-7; V gene: TRBV6-6
CDR3 DNA: TGTGCCACCCGGAGGGGGGCTAGCGGGTATACGCAGTATTTT; CDR3 protein: CATRRGASGYTQYF; clone size: -; D gene: TRBD2; J gene: TRBJ2-3; V gene: TRBV6-5
CDR3 DNA: TGTGCCAGCAGCCCGACAGTGATGAACACTGAAGCTTTCTTT; CDR3 protein: CASSPTVMNTEAFF; clone size: -; D gene: -; J gene: TRBJ1-1; V gene: TRBV5-4
CDR3 DNA: TGTGCCAGCAGCTCCCCGGACAGGGCTAACTACGAGCAGTACTTC; CDR3 protein: CASSSPDRANYEQYF; clone size: -; D gene: TRBD1; J gene: TRBJ2-7; V gene: TRBV7-2
CDR3 DNA: TGTGCCAGCAGCTTAAGTAGAGGAACAGATACGCAGTATTTT; CDR3 protein: CASSLSRGTDTQYF; clone size: -; D gene: -; J gene: TRBJ2-3; V gene: TRBV7-3
CDR3 DNA: TGTGCCAGCATCCGGGGGGAGGATGGCTACACCTTC; CDR3 protein: CASIRGEDGYTF; clone size: -; D gene: -; J gene: TRBJ1-2; V gene: TRBV28
CDR3 DNA: TGCGCCAGCAGCCAGGGGGGGGAGGGATTTGGCTACACCTTC; CDR3 protein: CASSQGGEGFGYTF; clone size: -; D gene: -; J gene: TRBJ1-2; V gene: TRBV4-1
CDR3 DNA: TGCGCCAGCAGCTTGGCCAAGTGGGATAGCGGGGGGGAACGAGATACGCAGTATTTT; CDR3 protein: CASSLAKWDSGGERDTQYF; clone size: -; D gene: TRBD2; J gene: TRBJ2-3; V gene: TRBV5-1
CDR3 DNA: TGTGCCAGCAGTTTCCTAGCGCCCGGGGAGCTGTTTTTT; CDR3 protein: CASSFLAPGELFF; clone size: -; D gene: -; J gene: TRBJ2-2; V gene: TRBV28
CDR3 DNA: TGTGCCATCCGCCCGGGGGTTTTATCATCGGGTGCAGATACGCAGTATTTT; CDR3 protein: CAIRPGVLSSGADTQYF; clone size: -; D gene: -; J gene: TRBJ2-3; V gene: TRBV10-3
CDR3 DNA: TGTGCCAGCAGCTTGAGTAATCTAAATCAGCCCCAGCATTTT; CDR3 protein: CASSLSNLNQPQHF; clone size: -; D gene: -; J gene: TRBJ1-5; V gene: TRBV7-2
CDR3 DNA: TGTGCCAGCAGCGTAAGGCAGGAAGGGGACAATCAGCCCCAGCATTTT; CDR3 protein: CASSVRQEGDNQPQHF; clone size: -; D gene: -; J gene: TRBJ1-5; V gene: TRBV9
CDR3 DNA: TGTGCCAGCAGTGCGGGACAGAACTATGGCTACACCTTC; CDR3 protein: CASSAGQNYGYTF; clone size: few; D gene: TRBD1; J gene: TRBJ1-2; V gene: TRBV2
CDR3 DNA: TGCGCCAGCAGTGGAGCGCCCGGGGTTGGGAACACTGAAGCTTTCTTT; CDR3 protein: CASSGAPGVGNTEAFF; clone size: -; D gene: -; J gene: TRBJ1-1; V gene: TRBV10-1
CDR3 DNA: TGTGCCTGGAGTGTAGACAATAGCAATCAGCCCCAGCATTTT; CDR3 protein: CAWSVDNSNQPQHF; clone size: -; D gene: -; J gene: TRBJ1-5; V gene: TRBV30
CDR3 DNA: TGTGCCAGCAGTGCCATTCAAGAGACCCAGTACTTC; CDR3 protein: CASSAIQETQYF; clone size: -; D gene: -; J gene: TRBJ2-5; V gene: TRBV6-1
CDR3 DNA: TGTGCCAGTAGTATAGATCAGGGCTCACCCCTCCACTTT; CDR3 protein: CASSIDQGSPLHF; clone size: -; D gene: -; J gene: TRBJ1-6; V gene: TRBV19
CDR3 DNA: TGTGCCACACGCCTCGACAGGGGATCTAATTCACCCCTCCACTTT; CDR3 protein: CATRLDRGSNSPLHF; clone size: -; D gene: TRBD1; J gene: TRBJ1-6; V gene: TRBV10-3
CDR3 DNA: TGTGCCAGCAACCTACCCAGCGGGGGGAACACCGGGGAGCTGTTTTTT; CDR3 protein: CASNLPSGGNTGELFF; clone size: -; D gene: TRBD2; J gene: TRBJ2-2; V gene: TRBV7-3
CDR3 DNA: TGTGCCAGCAGTCCTCAACTAGCGGGGAGCTACGAGCAGTACTTC; CDR3 protein: CASSPQLAGSYEQYF; clone size: -; D gene: TRBD2; J gene: TRBJ2-7; V gene: TRBV5-5
CDR3 DNA: TGCAGCTCCCTGTGGGGGGGCACTGAAGCTTTCTTT; CDR3 protein: CSSLWGGTEAFF; clone size: -; D gene: -; J gene: TRBJ1-1; V gene: TRBV29-1
CDR3 DNA: TGTGCCAGCAATACACCTTCCTACAATGAGCAGTTCTTC; CDR3 protein: CASNTPSYNEQFF; clone size: -; D gene: -; J gene: TRBJ2-1; V gene: TRBV6-6
CDR3 DNA: TGTGCCAGCTCACCCGCGGGGGGGGGCCGAAATCAGCCCCAGCATTTT; CDR3 protein: CASSPAGGGRNQPQHF; clone size: -; D gene: -; J gene: TRBJ1-5; V gene: TRBV18
CDR3 DNA: TGTGCCAGCAGCTTGGAACAACTGCGGGGGTACGGCAATGAGCAGTTCTTC; CDR3 protein: CASSLEQLRGYGNEQFF; clone size: -; D gene: TRBD2; J gene: TRBJ2-1; V gene: TRBV5-5
CDR3 DNA: TGCGCCAGCAGCCAAGATGGGGGGAGCCGGGATGGCTACACCTTC; CDR3 protein: CASSQDGGSRDGYTF; clone size: -; D gene: -; J gene: TRBJ1-2; V gene: TRBV4-3
CDR3 DNA: TGCAGTGCTTATAATAACTATGGCTACACCTTC; CDR3 protein: CSAYNNYGYTF; clone size: -; D gene: -; J gene: TRBJ1-2; V gene: TRBV20-1
CDR3 DNA: TGCGCCAGCAGCCAAGATGAGGGGGAATCCTACAATGAGCAGTTCTTC; CDR3 protein: CASSQDEGESYNEQFF; clone size: -; D gene: -; J gene: TRBJ2-1; V gene: TRBV4-3
CDR3 DNA: TGTGCCAGCAGTCGTCCGCGGGGTGAGCAGTTCTTC; CDR3 protein: CASSRPRGEQFF; clone size: -; D gene: -; J gene: TRBJ2-1; V gene: TRBV6-5
CDR3 DNA: TGTGCCAGCAGCTTGGACAGGCTCTCTGGAAACACCATATATTTT; CDR3 protein: CASSLDRLSGNTIYF; clone size: -; D gene: -; J gene: TRBJ1-3; V gene: TRBV5-4
CDR3 DNA: TGTGCCAGCAGTTACTCGTCAGACCCGCAGGTAGCTTTCTTT; CDR3 protein: CASSYSSDPQVAFF; clone size: -; D gene: -; J gene: TRBJ1-1; V gene: TRBV6-5